The 18 T cell receptor beta chains below come from one sample, sequenced in a study of CD8+ T cells in alopecia areata. The treatment here: oral pan-JAK inhibitor, 5-10 mg twice daily. Extracted from the samples, RNA was reverse transcribed into cDNA to serve as the sequencing template. Assay: immunoSEQ multiplex PCR; the TCRdb copy retains only in-frame clones and omits some. The sample consists of 35,000 to 45,000 clones, approximately 92% of them appearing once. Here the sequenced sample was CD8+ T cells sorted from blood, taken at week 24, from a patient treated with tofacitinib. These receptors originate from a human donor with alopecia areata.

The V call is TRBV19, the J call TRBJ2-7; no reliable D call. Per the germline V gene, CDR1 is LNHDA and CDR2 is SQIVND (reference sequence). Trimming stripped 9 bases from V and 0 bases from J, with 12 bases between. This CDR3 spans 13 amino acids. DNA of the CDR3: TGTGCCAGCTTAGACATGCTCTCCTACGAGCAGTACTTC. Its protein is CASLDMLSYEQYF.

The genes are TRBV7-9 and TRBJ2-7; D is perhaps TRBD2 (6 bases). V lost 2 bases to trimming and J lost 6 bases, with 17 bases between them. Per the germline V gene, CDR1 is SEHNR and CDR2 is FQNEAQ (reference sequence). The CDR3 sequence is 15 residues long. The CDR3 DNA reads as TGTGCCAGCAGCTTACCTTACGGGGGATTGGGCGAGCAGTACTTC. It codes for CASSLPYGGLGEQYF.

This chain joins TRBV27 and TRBJ2-1; 9 bases line up with TRBD2. The CDR3 sequence is 15 residues long. Germline loops: CDR1 MNHEY, CDR2 SMNVEV (reference sequence). V lost 0 bases, J lost 5 bases, and 2 bases stayed unmatched. CDR3 coding DNA: TGTGCCAGCAGTTTATCGCTAGCGGGGAACAATGAGCAGTTCTTC. It specifies CASSLSLAGNNEQFF.

The chain links TRBV7-2 to TRBJ1-1, with D possibly matching TRBD1 (6 bases). The germline V gene encodes CDR1 SGHTA and CDR2 FQGNSA. V was clipped by 4 bases and J by 3 bases, with 9 bases between them. The CDR3 extends over 13 amino acids. Written as DNA, the CDR3 is TGTGCCAGCAGCTCCGCAGGGGACACTGAAGCTTTCTTT. This encodes CASSSAGDTEAFF.

Comment on this clone: The same CDR3 is also encoded by other DNA sequences in this sample. The CDR3 protein is CASSDSPDGSYNEQFF. In DNA, the CDR3 is TGTGCCAGCAGTGATAGTCCAGACGGCTCCTACAATGAGCAGTTCTTC. The chain uses TRBV6-4 and TRBJ2-1; D is unresolved. The germline V and J ends were trimmed by 3 bases and 0 bases, with 12 bases remaining between them. Germline V gene sequence: CDR1 MRHNA, CDR2 SNTAGT. The CDR3 is made up of 16 amino acids.

The chain employs TRBV4-1 and TRBJ2-7; 7 nucleotides match TRBD1. After removal of 2 bases from V and 7 bases from J, the junction contained 8 bases not matched to a gene. Germline loops: CDR1 MGHRA, CDR2 YSYEKL. The CDR3 spans 14 residues. CDR3 sequence (DNA): TGCGCCAGCAGCCAACCAACGGAGACAGGGGAGCAGTACTTC. Translated, it gives CASSQPTETGEQYF.

The chain carries TRBV7-2 and TRBJ2-3; D perhaps matches TRBD2 (6 bases). V gave up 1 base and J gave up 4 bases, with 12 bases separating them. Per germline, CDR1 SGHTA and CDR2 FQGNSA. The CDR3 is made up of 15 amino acids. CDR3 amino acids: CASSLDPRGSDTQYF. As DNA, the CDR3 is TGTGCCAGCAGCTTAGACCCCCGGGGGTCAGATACGCAGTATTTT.

V usage is TRBV28 and J usage is TRBJ1-2; D uncertain. The germline V gene has CDR1 MDHEN and CDR2 SYDVKM. V lost 2 bases and J lost 2, with 6 bases in between. The CDR3 extends over 13 amino acids. The CDR3: CASSLVRNYGYTF. The CDR3 bases are TGTGCCAGCAGTTTAGTCAGGAACTATGGCTACACCTTC.

V and J are TRBV7-9 and TRBJ2-5; 8 bases agree with TRBD2. The DNA end lines up better with TRBJ2-7; the J call may be wrong. Germline CDR1 and CDR2: SEHNR and FQNEAQ (reference sequence). The CDR3 loop spans 14 amino acids. CDR3 protein: CASSSGRGWYEQYF. The CDR3 DNA sequence: TGTGCCAGCAGCTCCGGGAGGGGGTGGTACGAGCAGTACTTC.

The chain couples TRBV7-2 to TRBJ2-3; D perhaps matches TRBD2 (7 bases). The CDR3 has 19 residues. Germline V gene data show CDR1 as SGHTA and CDR2 as FQGNSA. V was pared by 0 bases and J by 4 bases, with 23 bases between. The CDR3 nucleotides read TGTGCCAGCAGCTTAGCCCCCCCTATGGTGGGGGGGCCGGCAGATACGCAGTATTTT. The encoded protein is CASSLAPPMVGGPADTQYF. The variable domain in full, with the rest retrieved from reference TRBV7-2 and TRBJ2-3, is GAGVSQSPSNKVTEKGKDVELRCDPISGHTALYWYRQSLGQGLEFLIYFQGNSAPDKSGLPSDRFSAERTGGSVSTLTIQRTQQEDSAVYLCASSLAPPMVGGPADTQYFGPGTRLTVL.

This chain joins TRBV27 and TRBJ2-7; tentatively, D is TRBD2 (5 bases). This CDR3 is 13 amino acids long. V was cut by 5 bases and J by 3 bases, with 11 bases left in between. CDR1 is MNHEY, CDR2 SMNVEV, per germline (reference sequence). The CDR3 is CASSLGLNYEQYF. The CDR3 nucleotides read TGTGCCAGCAGTCTAGGACTCAACTACGAGCAGTACTTC.

The chain links TRBV29-1 to TRBJ2-1; 9 nucleotides match TRBD2. With V trimmed by 4 bases and J by 10 bases, 2 bases remained unmatched. CDR3 length: 11 residues. Germline V lookup: CDR1 SQVTM, CDR2 ANQGSEA. The CDR3 here is CSVVLAGEQFF. The CDR3 DNA reads as TGCAGCGTTGTCCTAGCGGGGGAGCAGTTCTTC.

The sample holds one count of this clone. The chain carries TRBV29-1 and TRBJ2-3; D may be TRBD2 (6 bases). Trimming took 3 bases from V and 4 from J, leaving 17 bases between them. The CDR3 has 15 amino acids. Germline CDR1 SQVTM, CDR2 ANQGSEA. CDR3 protein: CSVDPFGDWADTQYF. The CDR3 region has the DNA TGCAGCGTTGACCCCTTTGGGGACTGGGCAGATACGCAGTATTTT.

The chain links TRBV29-1 to TRBJ2-1; D may be TRBD1 (6 bases). The CDR3 spans 10 residues. Germline values: CDR1 SQVTM, CDR2 ANQGSEA. V lost 6 bases to trimming and J lost 7 bases, with 7 bases between them. CDR3 loop: CSVGQNEQFF. In nucleotides, the CDR3 is TGCAGCGTAGGACAGAATGAGCAGTTCTTC.

The CDR3 loop reads CASSLLDIGRGTTDTQYF. In nucleotides, the CDR3 is TGTGCCAGCAGTTTATTAGATATTGGCAGGGGGACCACAGATACGCAGTATTTT. The J gene is TRBJ2-3, the V gene TRBV27, with 7 bases matching TRBD1. The V gene's germline CDR1 is MNHEY and CDR2 SMNVEV (reference sequence). The CDR3 spans 18 residues. V was clipped by 1 base and J by 2 bases; unmatched bases: 12.

The J gene is TRBJ2-7, the V gene TRBV11-2, with TRBD1 identical over 9 bases. This CDR3 comprises 15 residues. The ends lost 0 bases at V and 1 base at J; junction bases unmatched: 1. Germline-derived CDR1 and CDR2 are SGHAT and FQNNGV. In DNA form, the CDR3 reads TGTGCCAGCAGCTTAGAGGGGACAGGGTCCTACGAGCAGTACTTC. Protein product: CASSLEGTGSYEQYF. Supplemented by reference TRBV11-2 and TRBJ2-7, the full variable domain reads EAGVAQSPRYKIIEKRQSVAFWCNPISGHATLYWYQQILGQGPKLLIQFQNNGVVDDSQLPKDRFSAERLKGVDSTLKIQPAKLEDSAVYLCASSLEGTGSYEQYFGPGTRLTVT.

This rearrangement joins TRBV30 to TRBJ2-1; no clear D. Germline CDR1 and CDR2: GTSNPN and SVGIG (reference sequence). Trimming removed 2 bases from V and 8 bases from J, with 4 bases in between. The CDR3 extends over 10 amino acids. The CDR3 region has the DNA TGTGCCTGGAGTTTCGATGAGCAGTTCTTC. Its protein is CAWSFDEQFF. Complete variable domain (other parts from reference TRBV30 and TRBJ2-1): SQTIHQWPATLVQPVGSPLSLECTVEGTSNPNLYWYRQAAGRGLQLLFYSVGIGQISSEVPQNLSASRPQDRQFILSSKKLLLSDSGFYLCAWSFDEQFFGPGTRLTVL.

The rearrangement joins TRBV9 to TRBJ2-7, with a possible D match to TRBD2 (6 bases). This CDR3 comprises 13 residues. V lost 7 bases and J 6 bases, leaving 17 bases between the germline ends. Germline loops: CDR1 SGDLS, CDR2 YYNGEE. CDR3 in amino acids: CASGPGLLSEQYF. CDR3 coding DNA: TGTGCCAGCGGCCCGGGACTCCTTTCCGAGCAGTACTTC.